These 32 T cell receptor beta chains were sequenced from one sample in a study of T cell repertoires in cytomegalovirus infection. Antigen specificity for these receptors is unknown. One entry per CDR3 protein, called by TCRdb with MiXCR from the reads. The sample shows about 110,000 distinct CDR3 sequences, approximately 45% of them seen only once. Material: CD8+ T cells from cultured PBMCs, obtained from culture after CMV antigen stimulation. These TCRs come from a human donor in good health (CMV status not recorded). Some clones in this sample may be carry-over from other donors' samples.

This clonotype was counted at least ten times. For the CDR3, the DNA is TGTGCCAGCAGTTTTGCAGGACCGACCTACAATGAGCAGTTCTTC. Protein sequence: CASSFAGPTYNEQFF. This chain connects TRBV12-3 or TRBV12-4 to TRBJ2-1; D unresolved. With 3 bases removed from V and 2 bases from J, the gap between germline ends came to 11 bases. CDR3 size: 15 residues.

This chain uses TRBV7-3 with TRBJ2-1, with 7 bases identical to TRBD1. This CDR3 region has 16 residues. Germline trimming cut 6 bases from V and 4 bases from J; bases unmatched to any gene: 12. CDR1 is SGHTA and CDR2 is FQGTGA in the germline V gene. The CDR3 coding sequence is TGTGCCAGCAGACCTGCTGCCGGGACAGCTTACAATGAGCAGTTCTTC. Its translation is CASRPAAGTAYNEQFF.

This clonotype was found a few times. V usage is TRBV27 and J usage is TRBJ1-5; D might be TRBD1 (6 bases). CDR1 and CDR2 (germline): MNHEY, SMNVEV (reference sequence). V lost 5 bases and J 0 bases, leaving 8 bases between the germline ends. The CDR3 consists of 14 residues. In DNA form, the CDR3 reads TGTGCCAGCAGTCCACAGGGTAGCAATCAGCCCCAGCATTTT. This codes for CASSPQGSNQPQHF.

This rearrangement joins TRBV20-1 to TRBJ1-5, with 10 bases aligning to TRBD1. The CDR3 contains 19 residues. With V trimmed by 0 bases and J by 0 bases, 11 bases remained unmatched. Germline V gene lookup returns CDR1 DFQATT and CDR2 SNEGSKA (reference sequence). CDR3 in DNA: TGCAGTGCTAGAGAAATTCGGACAGGGGGAGGTTTTAGCAATCAGCCCCAGCATTTT. Its protein is CSAREIRTGGGFSNQPQHF.

The chain recombines TRBV7-4 with TRBJ2-2, with 11 bases lining up with TRBD2. The germline V gene encodes CDR1 SGHVT and CDR2 SQSDAQ. This CDR3 has 17 amino acids. The J segment lost 5 bases and the V segment lost 3 bases, leaving 8 bases of the junction unmatched. The CDR3 is CASSFPSGTSGTGELFF. The CDR3 DNA sequence: TGTGCCAGCAGCTTCCCCTCAGGGACTAGCGGAACCGGGGAGCTGTTTTTT.

This clonotype was observed a handful of times. The chain recombines TRBV6-5 with TRBJ2-7; D not certain. The V and J ends lost 8 bases and 0 bases respectively, with 2 bases between them. The germline V gene has CDR1 MNHEY and CDR2 SVGAGI. This CDR3 contains 10 residues. CDR3 DNA sequence: TGTGCCAGCCCCTCCTACGAGCAGTACTTC. Protein sequence: CASPSYEQYF.

The CDR3 sequence: CNETDAYEQYF. The CDR3, as DNA: TGCAATGAGACGGATGCCTACGAGCAGTACTTC. The J gene is TRBJ2-7, the V gene TRBV20-1; D gene uncertain. This CDR3 comprises 11 residues. Germline loops: CDR1 DFQATT, CDR2 SNEGSKA (reference sequence).

The rearrangement links TRBV7-6 to TRBJ2-6; TRBD1 agrees at 7 bases. Germline-derived CDR1 and CDR2 are SGHVS and FNYEAQ. V lost 4 bases and J lost 1; bases outside the gene matches: 1. The CDR3 has 15 residues. The CDR3 sequence: CASSSGQSGANVLTF. The CDR3 nucleotides are TGTGCCAGCAGCTCGGGACAGTCTGGGGCCAACGTCCTGACTTTC.

CDR3 amino acids: CASSVAGAGYEQYF. The CDR3 DNA sequence: TGCGCCAGCAGCGTGGCGGGGGCTGGCTACGAGCAGTACTTC. The gene calls are TRBV5-1 and TRBJ2-7; possibly TRBD2 for D (7 bases). The germline V gene has CDR1 SGHRS and CDR2 YFSETQ. V was pared by 4 bases and J by 3 bases, with 14 bases between. This CDR3 has 14 residues.

This clonotype came up a few times. The V gene is TRBV7-6, the J gene TRBJ1-2, with a possible D match to TRBD1 (6 bases). The germline CDR1 and CDR2 sequences are SGHVS and FNYEAQ. The CDR3 length is 17 residues. V shed 11 bases and J shed 1 base, with 26 bases lying between them. The CDR3: CAGSSGTRSLFNYGYTF. CDR3 nucleotides: TGTGCCGGATCGTCCGGGACAAGGAGCCTCTTTAACTATGGCTACACCTTC.

The rearrangement links TRBV6-5 to TRBJ2-6; D not resolved. The germline V gene has CDR1 MNHEY and CDR2 SVGAGI. CDR3 length: 15 residues. Trimming shortened V by 0 bases and J by 2 bases, and 5 bases separated the two germline ends. CDR3 DNA: TGTGCCAGCAGTTACTCCCAGGCTGGGGCCAACGTCCTGACTTTC. Amino acids: CASSYSQAGANVLTF.

The chain has TRBV20-1 and TRBJ2-2, with D unclear. Trimming removed 3 bases at V and 0 bases at J, with 5 bases between. The CDR3 consists of 13 residues. Germline V gene sequence: CDR1 DFQATT, CDR2 SNEGSKA (reference sequence). DNA for the CDR3: TGCAGTGCTAGTACCCCGAACACCGGGGAGCTGTTTTTT. Translation gives CSASTPNTGELFF.

This chain links TRBV19 with TRBJ1-2, with D possibly matching TRBD1 (6 bases). Germline CDR1 is LNHDA and CDR2 is SQIVND (reference sequence). The V gene lost 4 bases and the J gene lost 2 bases, with 8 bases spanning the gap. The CDR3 totals 13 residues. The CDR3 protein is CASSTGQNYGYTF. CDR3 in DNA: TGTGCCAGTAGTACAGGACAGAACTATGGCTACACCTTC.

The chain is built from TRBV20-1 and TRBJ1-5, with D perhaps TRBD1 (5 bases). Per the germline V gene, CDR1 is DFQATT and CDR2 is SNEGSKA (reference sequence). The V gene lost 6 bases and the J gene lost 5 bases, with 14 bases spanning the gap. The CDR3 contains 13 residues. The CDR3 DNA reads TGCAGTGCAGCCGGGGGAACCGATCAGCCCCAGCATTTT. Encoded protein: CSAAGGTDQPQHF.

This clonotype was seen more than once but under ten times. As DNA, the CDR3 is TGTGCCAGCACCTCGGGACAGGGATGGGCTGAAGCTTTCTTT. Its protein product is CASTSGQGWAEAFF. The chain carries TRBV6-1 and TRBJ1-1, with TRBD1 identical over 9 bases. This CDR3 is built from 14 residues. The trim removed 7 bases at V and 6 bases at J, leaving 9 bases unmatched. CDR1 is MNHNS and CDR2 is SASEGT in the germline V gene.

V usage is TRBV6-2 or TRBV6-3 and J usage is TRBJ2-7; 10 bases align to TRBD1. With V trimmed by 2 bases and J by 3 bases, 4 bases remained unmatched. Germline CDR1 reads MNHEY; CDR2 reads SVGEGT. This CDR3 comprises 15 residues. In DNA form, the CDR3 reads TGTGCCAGCAGTTACGGGGACAGGGGTATCTACGAGCAGTACTTC. Translated, it gives CASSYGDRGIYEQYF.

The chain recombines TRBV6-2 or TRBV6-3 with TRBJ2-5; no clear D. The germline CDR1 and CDR2 sequences are MNHEY and SVGEGT. V lost 7 bases, J lost 5 bases, and 23 bases lay in between. The CDR3 has 16 residues. CDR3 in amino acids: CASTPDVTAWVETQYF. The CDR3, as DNA: TGTGCCAGCACCCCCGATGTGACCGCGTGGGTGGAGACCCAGTACTTC.

This clonotype was picked up a small number of times. This chain connects TRBV7-6 to TRBJ2-1; the D gene is possibly TRBD1 (6 bases). This CDR3 spans 15 amino acids. V was pared by 1 base and J by 5 bases, with 12 bases between. CDR1 and CDR2 from the germline V gene are SGHVS and FNYEAQ. This chain's CDR3 is CASSLGQGSNNEQFF. CDR3 nucleotides: TGTGCCAGCAGCTTAGGCCAGGGGTCGAACAATGAGCAGTTCTTC. Full variable domain (missing parts from reference TRBV7-6 and TRBJ2-1): GAGVSQSPRYKVTKRGQDVALRCDPISGHVSLYWYRQALGQGPEFLTYFNYEAQQDKSGLPNDRFSAERPEGSISTLTIQRTEQRDSAMYRCASSLGQGSNNEQFFGPGTRLTVL.

CDR3 residues: CSARDQAGAYNEQFF. The DNA for the CDR3 is TGCAGTGCTAGAGATCAAGCGGGGGCCTACAATGAGCAGTTCTTC. The gene calls are TRBV20-1 and TRBJ2-1; 8 bases line up with TRBD2. V shed 0 bases and J 2 bases; nucleotides not matched to a gene: 3. Looked up from germline, CDR1 is DFQATT and CDR2 is SNEGSKA (reference sequence). The CDR3 spans 15 residues.

The chain joins TRBV4-1 to TRBJ1-2; weak D call: TRBD1 (5 bases). Germline CDR1 MGHRA, CDR2 YSYEKL. This CDR3 region has 15 residues. Trimming pared 3 bases from V and 4 bases from J, leaving 15 bases between. As DNA, the CDR3 is TGCGCCAGCAGCCAGGTGGCAGTTGGGGGCTATGGCTACACCTTC. Encoded protein: CASSQVAVGGYGYTF.

The chain employs TRBV14 and TRBJ1-2; no clear D gene. Per germline, CDR1 SGHDN and CDR2 FVKESK. The CDR3 totals 14 residues. Trimming took 0 bases from V and 5 from J, leaving 10 bases between them. In DNA form, the CDR3 reads TGTGCCAGCAGCCAAGATAGGACCGGTTATGGCTACACCTTC. This encodes CASSQDRTGYGYTF. Supplemented by reference TRBV14 and TRBJ1-2, the full variable domain reads EAGVTQFPSHSVIEKGQTVTLRCDPISGHDNLYWYRRVMGKEIKFLLHFVKESKQDESGMPNNRFLAERTGGTYSTLKVQPAELEDSGVYFCASSQDRTGYGYTFGSGTRLTVV.

This clonotype has just one count. This chain links TRBV4-1 with TRBJ1-4, with TRBD1 matching over 7 bases. V lost 0 bases and J lost 7; bases outside the gene matches: 5. This CDR3 comprises 15 residues. CDR1 and CDR2 from the germline V gene are MGHRA and YSYEKL. The DNA for the CDR3 is TGCGCCAGCAGCCAAGAAGACAGGGAGGCTGAAAAACTGTTTTTT. Protein product: CASSQEDREAEKLFF.

The V gene is TRBV27, the J gene TRBJ2-4; D possibly corresponds to TRBD1 (5 bases). The CDR3 is 13 amino acids. V gave up 5 bases and J gave up 2 bases, with 7 bases separating them. Germline assignment: CDR1 MNHEY and CDR2 SMNVEV (reference sequence). In DNA form, the CDR3 reads TGTGCCAGCAGTACAGGTACCAAAAACATTCAGTACTTC. It specifies CASSTGTKNIQYF.

The rearrangement links TRBV12-3 or TRBV12-4 to TRBJ2-1; 7 nucleotides line up with TRBD1. The V and J ends lost 6 bases and 5 bases, in that order; junction bases with no gene match: 13. The CDR3 is 16 residues long. CDR3 protein: CASSPASGQMNNEQFF. The CDR3 coding sequence is TGTGCCAGCAGCCCCGCGTCGGGACAGATGAACAATGAGCAGTTCTTC.

The CDR3 sequence: CATSDSTWGNTIYF. In DNA form, the CDR3 reads TGTGCCACCAGTGATTCAACGTGGGGAAACACCATATATTTT. The genes are TRBV24-1 and TRBJ1-3; D call uncertain. This CDR3 has 14 amino acids. CDR1 is KGHDR and CDR2 is SFDVKD in the germline V gene. V lost 2 bases, J lost 4 bases, and 8 bases lay in between.

The chain joins TRBV5-1 to TRBJ1-5; 11 bases align to TRBD1. The germline V gene encodes CDR1 SGHRS and CDR2 YFSETQ. The CDR3 covers 15 residues. V dropped 5 bases and J dropped 4; count of bases not matched to a gene: 5. CDR3 in DNA: TGCGCCAGCAGTAGGACAGGGGGCTGGAATCAGCCCCAGCATTTT. Encoded protein: CASSRTGGWNQPQHF. The entire variable domain, with the rest obtained from reference TRBV5-1 and TRBJ1-5, is as follows: KAGVTQTPRYLIKTRGQQVTLSCSPISGHRSVSWYQQTPGQGLQFLFEYFSETQRNKGNFPGRFSGRQFSNSRSEMNVSTLELGDSALYLCASSRTGGWNQPQHFGDGTRLSIL.

This clonotype was found many times. The chain recombines TRBV7-9 with TRBJ2-5; 8 bases match TRBD2. Germline assignment: CDR1 SEHNR and CDR2 FQNEAQ (reference sequence). The CDR3 is 15 amino acids. With V trimmed by 7 bases and J by 2 bases, 9 bases remained unmatched. The CDR3 DNA reads TGTGCCAGCAACTTGGGGCGGGGGGCTCAAGAGACCCAGTACTTC. Its protein product is CASNLGRGAQETQYF.

This sequence joins TRBV6-1 and TRBJ2-3; TRBD2 is a possible D gene (5 bases). The CDR3 totals 15 residues. The ends were cut back, 1 base at V and 5 bases at J, with 13 bases in the middle. Looked up from germline, CDR1 is MNHNS and CDR2 is SASEGT. The CDR3 region is CASSEVEVLGDTQYF. CDR3 DNA sequence: TGTGCCAGCAGTGAAGTGGAGGTTTTGGGAGATACGCAGTATTTT.

V usage is TRBV12-3 or TRBV12-4 and J usage is TRBJ1-2, with D perhaps TRBD1 (6 bases). Trimming stripped 5 bases from V and 1 base from J, with 11 bases between. The CDR3 totals 14 residues. CDR3 in amino acids: CASSPYRDNYGYTF. The CDR3 coding sequence is TGTGCCAGCAGTCCTTACAGGGATAACTATGGCTACACCTTC.

This clonotype was counted a few times. The V gene is TRBV12-3 or TRBV12-4, the J gene TRBJ1-1, with D possibly matching TRBD1 (5 bases). V lost 4 bases, J lost 4 bases, and 16 bases lay in between. The CDR3 sequence is 15 residues long. The CDR3 nucleotides are TGTGCCAGCAGTTCCAGTATGGGGGGGAGCACTGAAGCTTTCTTT. This sequence encodes CASSSSMGGSTEAFF.

The chain joins TRBV11-2 to TRBJ1-2, with D unclear. Germline V gene sequence: CDR1 SGHAT, CDR2 FQNNGV. The CDR3 contains 15 residues. With 5 bases removed from V and 0 bases from J, the gap between germline ends came to 13 bases. Here the CDR3 DNA reads TGTGCCAGCAGCCTCGACGGACGGGCTAACTATGGCTACACCTTC. Translation gives CASSLDGRANYGYTF.

This clonotype appeared a few times. The chain has TRBV5-1 and TRBJ2-7; D call uncertain. Trimming shortened V by 0 bases and J by 5 bases, and 15 bases separated the two germline ends. Germline V lookup: CDR1 SGHRS, CDR2 YFSETQ. The CDR3 totals 15 residues. In nucleotides, the CDR3 is TGCGCCAGCAGCTTGGAGGCCTTCTTAGAGGACGAGCAGTACTTC. Translated: CASSLEAFLEDEQYF.